This T cell receptor beta chain was obtained from a study of T cell responses to AZD1222 COVID-19 vaccine. Overall study findings and caveats: Spike-specific TCR breadth and depth rose after two AZD1222 doses. After the peak T cell response, and only then, were repertoires sampled. Among the donors, most were white British and more were female, and clonal diversity was possibly underestimated.

Pooled together were second doses at about 4 or about 12 weeks. TCRdb keeps only in-frame clones here, not all; method: immunoSEQ multiplex PCR. The sample holds 100,000 to 140,000 clones, about 90% seen once. The V gene's germline CDR1 is ENHRY and CDR2 SYGVKD. This CDR3 region has 13 residues. Trimming cost V 10 bases and J 0 bases; bases outside gene matches: 3. Regarding this clone: Its target is not known.

This specimen consisted of peripheral blood, obtained 28 days after the second AZD1222 dose. The source of this sequence is an adult who received the AZD1222 COVID-19 vaccine. The J gene is TRBJ1-5, the V gene TRBV10-3, with 7 nucleotides matching TRBD1. In DNA form, the CDR3 reads TGTGCCACCCAGGGGGATAGCAATCAGCCCCAGCATTTT. Protein: CATQGDSNQPQHF.